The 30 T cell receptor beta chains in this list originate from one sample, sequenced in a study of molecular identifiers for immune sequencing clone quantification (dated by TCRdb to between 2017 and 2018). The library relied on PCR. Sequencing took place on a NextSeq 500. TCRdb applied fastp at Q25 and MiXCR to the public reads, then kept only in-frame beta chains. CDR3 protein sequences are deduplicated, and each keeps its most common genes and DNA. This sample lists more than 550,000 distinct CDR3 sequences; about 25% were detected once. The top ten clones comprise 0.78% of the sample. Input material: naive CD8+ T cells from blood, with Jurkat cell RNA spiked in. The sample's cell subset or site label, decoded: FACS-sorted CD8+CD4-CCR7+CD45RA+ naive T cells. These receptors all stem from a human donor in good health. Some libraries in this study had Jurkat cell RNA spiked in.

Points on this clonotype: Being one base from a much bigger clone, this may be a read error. CDR3 sequence: CASSLPDGNNQPQHF. Written as DNA, the CDR3 is TGTGCCAGCAGCCTCCCTGACGGAAACAATCAGCCCCAGCATTTT. The gene calls are TRBV2 and TRBJ1-5; D unclear. CDR3 size: 15 residues. Deletions cut 6 bases from V and 3 bases from J, with 15 bases between. Per the germline V gene, CDR1 is SNHLY and CDR2 is FYNNEI.

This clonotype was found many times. The CDR3 here is CASSFSGRLNQPQHF. The CDR3 nucleotides are TGTGCCAGCAGTTTTAGTGGGAGGCTCAATCAGCCCCAGCATTTT. This chain joins TRBV28 and TRBJ1-5; D ambiguous. The CDR3 length is 15 residues. Per the germline V gene, CDR1 is MDHEN and CDR2 is SYDVKM. The V gene lost 3 bases and the J gene lost 3 bases, with 12 bases spanning the gap.

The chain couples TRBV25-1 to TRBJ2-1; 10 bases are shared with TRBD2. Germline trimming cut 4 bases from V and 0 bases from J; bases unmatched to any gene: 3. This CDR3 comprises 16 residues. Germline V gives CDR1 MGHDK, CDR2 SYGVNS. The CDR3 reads CASSALAGSSYNEQFF. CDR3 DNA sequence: TGTGCCAGCAGTGCACTAGCGGGGAGCTCCTACAATGAGCAGTTCTTC.

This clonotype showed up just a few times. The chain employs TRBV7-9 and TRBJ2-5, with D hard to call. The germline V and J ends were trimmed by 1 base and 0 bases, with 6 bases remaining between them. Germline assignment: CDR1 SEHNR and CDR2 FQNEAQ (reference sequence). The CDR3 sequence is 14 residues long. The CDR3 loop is CASSLGRHQETQYF. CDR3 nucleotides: TGTGCCAGCAGCTTAGGCCGCCACCAAGAGACCCAGTACTTC.

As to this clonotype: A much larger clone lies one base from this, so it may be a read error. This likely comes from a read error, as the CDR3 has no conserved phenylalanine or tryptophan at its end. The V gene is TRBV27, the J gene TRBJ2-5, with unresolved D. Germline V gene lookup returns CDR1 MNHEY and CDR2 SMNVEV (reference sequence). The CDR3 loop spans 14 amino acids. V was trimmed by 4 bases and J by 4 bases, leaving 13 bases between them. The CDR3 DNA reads TGTGCCAGCAGTTCCGGAACTCGCGGAGAGACCCAGTACTAC. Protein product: CASSSGTRGETQYY.

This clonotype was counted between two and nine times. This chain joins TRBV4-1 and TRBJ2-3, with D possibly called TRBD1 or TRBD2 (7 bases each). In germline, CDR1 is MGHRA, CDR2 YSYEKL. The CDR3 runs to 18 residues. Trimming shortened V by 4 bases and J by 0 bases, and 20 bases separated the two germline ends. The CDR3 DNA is TGCGCCAGCAGCCCGGACAGGACTCTAGCGGCTAGCACAGATACGCAGTATTTT. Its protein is CASSPDRTLAASTDTQYF.

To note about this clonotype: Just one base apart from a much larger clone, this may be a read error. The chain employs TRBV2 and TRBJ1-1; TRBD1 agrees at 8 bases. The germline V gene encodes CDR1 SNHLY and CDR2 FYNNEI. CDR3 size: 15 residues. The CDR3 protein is CASSVDRARTAEASF. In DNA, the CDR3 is TGTGCCAGCAGTGTGGACAGGGCGAGGACGGCTGAAGCTTCCTTT. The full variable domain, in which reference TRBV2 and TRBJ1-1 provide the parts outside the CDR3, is EPEVTQTPSHQVTQMGQEVILRCVPISNHLYFYWYRQILGQKVEFLVSFYNNEISEKSEIFDDQFSVERPDGSNFTLKIRSTKLEDSAMYFCASSVDRARTAEASFGQGTRLTVV.

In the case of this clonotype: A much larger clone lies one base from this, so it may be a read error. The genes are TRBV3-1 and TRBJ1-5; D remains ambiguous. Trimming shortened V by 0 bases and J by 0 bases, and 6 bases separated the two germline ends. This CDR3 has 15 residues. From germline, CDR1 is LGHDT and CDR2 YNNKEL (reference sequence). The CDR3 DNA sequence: TGTGCCAGCAGCCAAGACGGTGCTAGCAATCAGCCCCAGCATTTT. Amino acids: CASSQDGASNQPQHF.

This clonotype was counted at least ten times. The CDR3 loop is CSVGTSGPYEQYF. In nucleotides, the CDR3 is TGCAGCGTTGGGACTAGCGGCCCATACGAGCAGTACTTC. This chain uses TRBV29-1 with TRBJ2-7; 10 nucleotides match TRBD2. J gave up 4 bases and V 4 bases, and 4 bases lay outside the gene matches. The CDR3 sequence is 13 residues long. The germline gives CDR1 SQVTM, CDR2 ANQGSEA.

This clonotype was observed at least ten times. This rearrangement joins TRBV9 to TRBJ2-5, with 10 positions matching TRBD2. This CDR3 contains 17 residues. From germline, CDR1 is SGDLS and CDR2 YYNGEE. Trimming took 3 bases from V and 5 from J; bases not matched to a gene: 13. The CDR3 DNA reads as TGTGCCAGCAGCGCAAAGAATCAAGCGGGGGGGCCGGAGACCCAGTACTTC. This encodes CASSAKNQAGGPETQYF.

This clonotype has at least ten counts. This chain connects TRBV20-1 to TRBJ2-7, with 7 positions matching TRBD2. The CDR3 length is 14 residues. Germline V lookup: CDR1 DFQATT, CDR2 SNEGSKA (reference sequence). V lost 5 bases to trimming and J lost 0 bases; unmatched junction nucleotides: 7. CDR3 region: CSAETGGSSYEQYF. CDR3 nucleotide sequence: TGCAGTGCTGAAACCGGGGGGAGCTCCTACGAGCAGTACTTC.

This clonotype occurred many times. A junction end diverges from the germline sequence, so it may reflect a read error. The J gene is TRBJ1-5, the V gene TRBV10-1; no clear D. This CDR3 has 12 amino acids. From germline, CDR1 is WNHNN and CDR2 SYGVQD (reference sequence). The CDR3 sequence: CASSAGNQPQHF. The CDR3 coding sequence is TGTGCCAGTAGTGCGGGCAATCAGCCCCAGCATTTT.

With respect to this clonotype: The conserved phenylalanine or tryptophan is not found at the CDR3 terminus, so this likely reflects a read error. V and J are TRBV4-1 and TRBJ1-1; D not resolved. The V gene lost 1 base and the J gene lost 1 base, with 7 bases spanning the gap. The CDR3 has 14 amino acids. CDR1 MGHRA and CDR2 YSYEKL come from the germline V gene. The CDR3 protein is CASSQAFQNTEAFS. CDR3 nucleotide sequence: TGCGCCAGCAGCCAAGCCTTCCAGAACACTGAAGCTTTCTCT.

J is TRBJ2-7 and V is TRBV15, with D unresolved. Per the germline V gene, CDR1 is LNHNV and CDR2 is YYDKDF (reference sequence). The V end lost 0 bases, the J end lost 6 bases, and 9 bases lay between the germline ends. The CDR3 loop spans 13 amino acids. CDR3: CATSRDLPGEQYF. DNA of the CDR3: TGTGCCACCAGCAGAGATCTCCCCGGCGAGCAGTACTTC.

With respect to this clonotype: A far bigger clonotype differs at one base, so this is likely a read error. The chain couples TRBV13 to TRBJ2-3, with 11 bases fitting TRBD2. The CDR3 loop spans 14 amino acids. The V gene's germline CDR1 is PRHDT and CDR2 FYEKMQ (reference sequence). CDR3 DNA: TGTGCCAGCAGCTTGCTAGCGGGAGGAGATGCGCAGTATTTT. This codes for CASSLLAGGDAQYF.

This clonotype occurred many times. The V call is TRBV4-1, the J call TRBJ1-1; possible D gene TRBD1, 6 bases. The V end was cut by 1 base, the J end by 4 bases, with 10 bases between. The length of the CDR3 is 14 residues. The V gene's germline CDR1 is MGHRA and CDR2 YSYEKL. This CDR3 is CASSQASGVTEAFF. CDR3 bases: TGCGCCAGCAGCCAAGCTTCAGGGGTCACTGAAGCTTTCTTT.

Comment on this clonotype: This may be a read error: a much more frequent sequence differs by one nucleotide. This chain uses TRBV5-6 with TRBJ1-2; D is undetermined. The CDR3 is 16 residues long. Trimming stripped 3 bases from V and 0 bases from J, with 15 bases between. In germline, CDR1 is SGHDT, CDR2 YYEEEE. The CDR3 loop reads CASSSLSDMTNYGYTF. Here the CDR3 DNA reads TGTGCCAGCAGCTCCCTGTCAGACATGACTAACTATGGCTACACCTTC.

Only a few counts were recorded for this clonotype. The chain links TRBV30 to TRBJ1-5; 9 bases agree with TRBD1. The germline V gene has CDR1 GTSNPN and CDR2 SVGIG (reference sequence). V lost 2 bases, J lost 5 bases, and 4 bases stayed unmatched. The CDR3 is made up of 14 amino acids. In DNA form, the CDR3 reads TGTGCCTGGAGTTCTGGACAGGGGCATCAGCCCCAGCATTTT. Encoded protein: CAWSSGQGHQPQHF.

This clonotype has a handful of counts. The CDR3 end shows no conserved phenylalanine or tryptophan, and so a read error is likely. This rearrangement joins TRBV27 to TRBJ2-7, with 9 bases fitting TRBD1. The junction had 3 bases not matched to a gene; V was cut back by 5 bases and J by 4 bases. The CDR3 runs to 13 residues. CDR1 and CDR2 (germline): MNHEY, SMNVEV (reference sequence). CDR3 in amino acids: CASSPGTGYEQYL. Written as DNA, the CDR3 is TGTGCCAGCAGTCCGGGGACAGGGTACGAGCAGTACCTC.

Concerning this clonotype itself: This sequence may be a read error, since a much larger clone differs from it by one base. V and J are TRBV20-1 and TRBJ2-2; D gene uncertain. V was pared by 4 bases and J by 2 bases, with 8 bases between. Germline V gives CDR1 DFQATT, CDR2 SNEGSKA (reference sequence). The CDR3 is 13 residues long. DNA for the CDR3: TGCAGTGCTAAAGACCCCAACACCGGGGAGCTGTTTTTT. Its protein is CSAKDPNTGELFF.

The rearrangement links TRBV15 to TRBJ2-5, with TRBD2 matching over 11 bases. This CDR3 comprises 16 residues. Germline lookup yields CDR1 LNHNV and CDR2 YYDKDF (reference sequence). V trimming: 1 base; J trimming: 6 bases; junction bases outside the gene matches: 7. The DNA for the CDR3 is TGTGCCACCAGCAGAGGTAGCGGGGGGGCTTTTAAGACCCAGTACTTC. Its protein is CATSRGSGGAFKTQYF.

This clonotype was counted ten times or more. The CDR3 loop is CASSPRADLEAFF. In DNA, the CDR3 is TGTGCCAGCAGCCCCCGGGCCGATCTTGAAGCTTTCTTT. The chain links TRBV6-5 to TRBJ1-1; D is ambiguous. The CDR3 spans 13 residues. V was trimmed by 6 bases and J by 7 bases, leaving 15 bases between them. Germline V CDR1 and CDR2: MNHEY, SVGAGI.

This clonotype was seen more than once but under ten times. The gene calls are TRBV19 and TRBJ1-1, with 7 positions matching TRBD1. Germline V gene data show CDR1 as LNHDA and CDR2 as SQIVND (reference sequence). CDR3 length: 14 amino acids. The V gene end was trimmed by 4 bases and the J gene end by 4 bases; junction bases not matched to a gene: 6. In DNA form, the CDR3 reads TGTGCCAGTAGTACCCGACAGGGAATCACTGAAGCTTTCTTT. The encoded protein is CASSTRQGITEAFF.

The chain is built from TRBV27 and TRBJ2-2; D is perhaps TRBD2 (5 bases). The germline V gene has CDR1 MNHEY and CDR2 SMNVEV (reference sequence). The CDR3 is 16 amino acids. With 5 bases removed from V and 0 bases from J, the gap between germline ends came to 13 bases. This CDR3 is CASSPSGSANTGELFF. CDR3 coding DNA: TGTGCCAGCAGTCCATCAGGTAGCGCGAACACCGGGGAGCTGTTTTTT.

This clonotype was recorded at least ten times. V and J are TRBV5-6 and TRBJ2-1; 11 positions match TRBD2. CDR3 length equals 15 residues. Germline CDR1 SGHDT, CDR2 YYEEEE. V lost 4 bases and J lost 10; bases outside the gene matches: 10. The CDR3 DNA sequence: TGTGCCAGCAGCGCCAGTAGCGGGGGGGCGTCGGAGCAGTTCTTC. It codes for CASSASSGGASEQFF.

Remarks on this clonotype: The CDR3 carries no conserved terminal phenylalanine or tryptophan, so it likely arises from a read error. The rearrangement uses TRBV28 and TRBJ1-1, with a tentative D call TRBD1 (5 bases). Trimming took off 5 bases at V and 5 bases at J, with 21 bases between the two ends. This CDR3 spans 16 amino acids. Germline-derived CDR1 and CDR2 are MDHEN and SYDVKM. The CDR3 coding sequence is TGTGCCAGCAGTATCGGGACCACTAACCTCGGTACTGAAGCTTTCCTT. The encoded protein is CASSIGTTNLGTEAFL.

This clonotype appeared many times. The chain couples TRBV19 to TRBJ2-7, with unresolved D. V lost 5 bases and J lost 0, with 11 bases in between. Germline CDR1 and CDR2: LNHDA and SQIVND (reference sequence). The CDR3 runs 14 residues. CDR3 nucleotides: TGTGCCAGTAGTCAGGCGGCTAGCTCCTACGAGCAGTACTTC. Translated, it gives CASSQAASSYEQYF. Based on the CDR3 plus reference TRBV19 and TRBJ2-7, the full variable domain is DGGITQSPKYLFRKEGQNVTLSCEQNLNHDAMYWYRQDPGQGLRLIYYSQIVNDFQKGDIAEGYSVSREKKESFPLTVTSAQKNPTAFYLCASSQAASSYEQYFGPGTRLTVT.

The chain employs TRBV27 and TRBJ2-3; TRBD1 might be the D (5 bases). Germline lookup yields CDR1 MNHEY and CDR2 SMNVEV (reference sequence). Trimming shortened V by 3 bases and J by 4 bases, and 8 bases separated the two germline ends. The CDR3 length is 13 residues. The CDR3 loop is CASSFQGADTQYF. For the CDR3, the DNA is TGTGCCAGCAGTTTCCAGGGTGCAGATACGCAGTATTTT.

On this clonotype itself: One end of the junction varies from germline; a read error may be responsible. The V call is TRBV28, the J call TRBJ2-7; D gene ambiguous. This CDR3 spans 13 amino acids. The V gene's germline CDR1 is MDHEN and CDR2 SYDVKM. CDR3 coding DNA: TGTGCCAGCAGTTTAAGAAGCTCCTACGATCAGTACTTC. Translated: CASSLRSSYDQYF.

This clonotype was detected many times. The CDR3 DNA sequence: TGCGCCAGCAGCCTGGGATCCGGAGTCAATGAGCAGTTCTTC. This sequence encodes CASSLGSGVNEQFF. This rearrangement joins TRBV4-3 to TRBJ2-1; D is ambiguous. The CDR3 is 14 amino acids. Germline CDR1 reads LGHNA; CDR2 reads YSLEER. Trimming shortened V by 4 bases and J by 6 bases, and 13 bases separated the two germline ends.